One sample yielded the 26 T cell receptor beta chains listed below, sequenced in a study of blood T cell repertoires in COVID-19. The assay was immunoSEQ multiplex PCR, and TCRdb's table has in-frame clones only and misses some. The sample has about 120,000 clones; around 87% are singletons. Input material: peripheral blood. The receptors were gathered from a human donor in a cohort sampled during active COVID-19.

The V call is TRBV19, the J call TRBJ1-6; D not certain. The CDR3 consists of 15 residues. V was clipped by 6 bases and J by 10 bases, with 19 bases between them. Germline values: CDR1 LNHDA, CDR2 SQIVND (reference sequence). The CDR3 DNA follows: TGTGCCAGTAGCCGAACTAGGGCCCTGGACTCACCCCTCCACTTT. Encoded protein: CASSRTRALDSPLHF.

The genes are TRBV4-1 and TRBJ1-1; 9 bases align to TRBD1. Per the germline V gene, CDR1 is MGHRA and CDR2 is YSYEKL. The CDR3 sequence is 16 residues long. Germline trimming cut 1 base from V and 7 bases from J; bases unmatched to any gene: 10. CDR3 sequence (DNA): TGCGCCAGCAGCCAAGTACAGGGGGCATTGAAAAATGAAGCTTTCTTT. Translating it yields CASSQVQGALKNEAFF.

The genes are TRBV19 and TRBJ2-7; 7 bases agree with TRBD1. J was trimmed by 2 bases and V by 5 bases; bases with no gene match: 12. Germline assignment: CDR1 LNHDA and CDR2 SQIVND (reference sequence). The CDR3 has 16 amino acids. DNA for the CDR3: TGTGCCAGTAGTCCGCTTGGGGCAGGGGGAACCTACGAGCAGTACTTC. Residues: CASSPLGAGGTYEQYF. Filled out from reference TRBV19 and TRBJ2-7, the complete variable domain reads DGGITQSPKYLFRKEGQNVTLSCEQNLNHDAMYWYRQDPGQGLRLIYYSQIVNDFQKGDIAEGYSVSREKKESFPLTVTSAQKNPTAFYLCASSPLGAGGTYEQYFGPGTRLTVT.

In the case of this clone: Other DNA sequences in this sample translate to the same CDR3. V usage is TRBV5-6 and J usage is TRBJ2-7; possible D gene TRBD1, 6 bases. The length of the CDR3 is 13 residues. Germline V gene sequence: CDR1 SGHDT, CDR2 YYEEEE. V dropped 4 bases and J dropped 4 bases, with 12 bases sitting between them. The CDR3 sequence is CASSPTGRYEQYF. The DNA for the CDR3 is TGTGCCAGCAGCCCTACAGGGCGGTACGAGCAGTACTTC.

The chain combines TRBV25-1 with TRBJ2-6; D unclear. V lost 5 bases and J lost 0, with 8 bases in between. The CDR3 extends over 15 amino acids. CDR1 is MGHDK, CDR2 SYGVNS, per germline. DNA of the CDR3: TGTGCCAGCAGTCGCGGCTACTCTGGGGCCAACGTCCTGACTTTC. Translated: CASSRGYSGANVLTF.

The chain employs TRBV19 and TRBJ1-2; 7 bases map to TRBD1. Germline CDR1 and CDR2: LNHDA and SQIVND (reference sequence). The CDR3 length is 19 residues. V trimming: 2 bases; J trimming: 4 bases; junction bases outside the gene matches: 19. CDR3 nucleotide sequence: TGTGCCAGTAGTATACCCAGATCACAGGGGATGGGGTCCGGCTATGGCTACACCTTC. Protein product: CASSIPRSQGMGSGYGYTF. The entire variable domain, with the rest obtained from reference TRBV19 and TRBJ1-2, is as follows: DGGITQSPKYLFRKEGQNVTLSCEQNLNHDAMYWYRQDPGQGLRLIYYSQIVNDFQKGDIAEGYSVSREKKESFPLTVTSAQKNPTAFYLCASSIPRSQGMGSGYGYTFGSGTRLTVV.

This chain connects TRBV5-1 to TRBJ2-7, with TRBD2 matching 7 bases. Germline-derived CDR1 and CDR2 are SGHRS and YFSETQ. The length of the CDR3 is 14 residues. The junction had 10 bases not matched to a gene; V was cut back by 5 bases and J by 5 bases. CDR3 sequence reads: CASSRRGVLDEQYF. The CDR3 DNA is TGCGCCAGCAGTCGTCGGGGGGTTTTAGACGAGCAGTACTTC. Full variable domain (outside the CDR3, taken from reference TRBV5-1 and TRBJ2-7): KAGVTQTPRYLIKTRGQQVTLSCSPISGHRSVSWYQQTPGQGLQFLFEYFSETQRNKGNFPGRFSGRQFSNSRSEMNVSTLELGDSALYLCASSRRGVLDEQYFGPGTRLTVT.

A few counts support this clone. CDR3 in amino acids: CAISDDSDEQYF. CDR3 coding DNA: TGTGCCATCAGTGACGACAGTGACGAGCAGTACTTC. The chain joins TRBV10-3 to TRBJ2-7; a possible D gene is TRBD1 (5 bases). V was cut by 3 bases and J by 5 bases, with 8 bases left in between. The CDR3 consists of 12 residues. Looked up from germline, CDR1 is ENHRY and CDR2 is SYGVKD.

V usage is TRBV6-6 and J usage is TRBJ2-3, with TRBD1 matching 7 bases. V shed 5 bases, J shed 2 bases, and the junction held 7 bases outside the gene matches. Germline CDR1 MNHNY, CDR2 SVGAGI (reference sequence). There are 15 residues in the CDR3. The CDR3: CASSTGTENTDTQYF. The CDR3 nucleotides read TGTGCCAGCAGTACCGGGACAGAAAACACAGATACGCAGTATTTT.

V gene TRBV3-1 (or the pseudogene TRBV3-2) combines with J gene TRBJ1-2, with D perhaps TRBD1 (5 bases). V was pared by 2 bases and J by 7 bases, with 20 bases between. Germline V gene lookup returns CDR1 LGHDT and CDR2 YNNKEL (reference sequence). The CDR3 is made up of 16 amino acids. Here the CDR3 reads CASSQKGKGLLRGYTF. The CDR3 bases are TGTGCCAGCAGCCAAAAGGGGAAGGGCCTCCTGCGTGGCTACACCTTC.

This chain connects TRBV5-1 to TRBJ1-1; 7 positions match TRBD1. CDR1 and CDR2 from the germline V gene are SGHRS and YFSETQ. V gave up 0 bases and J gave up 5 bases; unmatched junction bases: 7. This CDR3 has 15 residues. For the CDR3, the DNA is TGCGCCAGCAGCTTGGAACAGGGGAGTGGAACTGAAGCTTTCTTT. It specifies CASSLEQGSGTEAFF.

The V call is TRBV5-1, the J call TRBJ2-5, with 8 bases identical to TRBD2. From germline, CDR1 is SGHRS and CDR2 YFSETQ. The CDR3 runs to 16 residues. V was clipped by 4 bases and J by 1 base; unmatched bases: 9. As DNA, the CDR3 is TGCGCCAGCAGCCCCCGGGGGGGGACGATCCAAGAGACCCAGTACTTC. It yields the protein CASSPRGGTIQETQYF. Full variable domain (rest looked up from reference TRBV5-1 and TRBJ2-5): KAGVTQTPRYLIKTRGQQVTLSCSPISGHRSVSWYQQTPGQGLQFLFEYFSETQRNKGNFPGRFSGRQFSNSRSEMNVSTLELGDSALYLCASSPRGGTIQETQYFGPGTRLLVL.

V usage is TRBV7-3 and J usage is TRBJ2-5; TRBD2 matches 9 bases. CDR1 SGHTA and CDR2 FQGTGA come from the germline V gene. The CDR3 is made up of 16 amino acids. With V trimmed by 3 bases and J by 5 bases, 10 bases remained unmatched. The CDR3 here is CASSLSGGSRPETQYF. The CDR3 bases are TGTGCCAGCAGCTTGAGCGGGGGGTCCAGGCCGGAGACCCAGTACTTC. Together with reference TRBV7-3 and TRBJ2-5, the CDR3 gives the full variable domain: GAGVSQTPSNKVTEKGKYVELRCDPISGHTALYWYRQSLGQGPEFLIYFQGTGAADDSGLPNDRFFAVRPEGSVSTLKIQRTERGDSAVYLCASSLSGGSRPETQYFGPGTRLLVL.

The chain employs TRBV29-1 and TRBJ2-1; TRBD2 matches 8 bases. V dropped 4 bases and J dropped 6; count of bases not matched to a gene: 5. Per germline, CDR1 SQVTM and CDR2 ANQGSEA. This CDR3 is built from 13 residues. Here the CDR3 reads CSVGFLAGNEQFF. Written as DNA, the CDR3 is TGCAGCGTTGGGTTCCTAGCGGGCAATGAGCAGTTCTTC.

The V call is TRBV4-2, the J call TRBJ2-7; 9 positions match TRBD2. Germline loops: CDR1 LGHNA, CDR2 YNFKEQ. The CDR3 runs 15 residues. With V trimmed by 4 bases and J by 3 bases, 7 bases remained unmatched. CDR3 sequence: CASSLRAGGNYEQYF. CDR3 sequence (DNA): TGTGCCAGCAGCCTACGAGCGGGGGGCAACTACGAGCAGTACTTC.

This clone was seen only once. Written as DNA, the CDR3 is TGTGCCAGCAGTCAACGGACAGGTTCTCAGCCCCAGCATTTT. This codes for CASSQRTGSQPQHF. The V gene is TRBV28, the J gene TRBJ1-5, with 7 bases that match TRBD1. With 5 bases clipped from V and 6 bases from J, the junction kept 7 bases outside the gene matches. This CDR3 contains 14 residues. Germline CDR1 reads MDHEN; CDR2 reads SYDVKM.

The J gene is TRBJ1-2, the V gene TRBV28, with TRBD1 as a possible D gene (6 bases). This CDR3 contains 14 residues. Between the trimmed V and J ends, which lost 6 bases and 5 bases, there was a span of 16 bases. Per germline, CDR1 MDHEN and CDR2 SYDVKM. CDR3 nucleotides: TGTGCCAGCAGCCCCATGGGAGGGGGGTATGGCTACACCTTC. Protein product: CASSPMGGGYGYTF.

About this clone itself: A read error may produce the germline difference seen at one junction end. The chain recombines TRBV7-3 with TRBJ1-2; 11 bases agree with TRBD1. Germline V CDR1 and CDR2: SGHTA, FQGTGA. CDR3 length: 17 residues. CDR3 residues: CASSLTGTGGGSYGYTF. CDR3 in DNA: TGTGCCAGCAGCCTAACCGGGACAGGGGGAGGAAGCTATGGCTACACCTTC.

In its sample, this clone was seen once. The J gene is TRBJ2-7, the V gene TRBV7-9, with a tentative D call TRBD2 (7 bases). This CDR3 comprises 14 residues. With 2 bases removed from V and 3 bases from J, the gap between germline ends came to 11 bases. Germline V gene data show CDR1 as SEHNR and CDR2 as FQNEAQ (reference sequence). The CDR3 DNA reads TGTGCCAGCAGCTTAACGGGGGGCCACTACGAGCAGTACTTC. Amino acid sequence: CASSLTGGHYEQYF.

The chain combines TRBV19 with TRBJ2-7, with 7 nucleotides matching TRBD2. V lost 3 bases to trimming and J lost 0 bases; unmatched junction nucleotides: 2. Germline V lookup: CDR1 LNHDA, CDR2 SQIVND (reference sequence). The CDR3 covers 14 residues. CDR3 sequence: CASSMGGSSYEQYF. DNA for the CDR3: TGTGCCAGTAGTATGGGCGGGAGCTCCTACGAGCAGTACTTC.

CDR3 amino acids: CASSPLTSGRRSEQYF. For the CDR3, the DNA is TGTGCCAGCAGCCCCCTTACTAGCGGGAGGAGAAGCGAGCAGTACTTC. The V call is TRBV14, the J call TRBJ2-7, with 12 bases matching TRBD2. CDR3 length equals 16 residues. Germline V gene lookup returns CDR1 SGHDN and CDR2 FVKESK. Losses at the gene ends were 4 bases for V and 6 bases for J; bases not matched to a gene: 10. Full variable domain (remainder filled in from reference TRBV14 and TRBJ2-7): EAGVTQFPSHSVIEKGQTVTLRCDPISGHDNLYWYRRVMGKEIKFLLHFVKESKQDESGMPNNRFLAERTGGTYSTLKVQPAELEDSGVYFCASSPLTSGRRSEQYFGPGTRLTVT.

This clone was seen just once. This rearrangement joins TRBV6-5 to TRBJ2-7, with a weak D call TRBD2 (7 bases). The V and J ends lost 0 bases and 5 bases respectively, with 17 bases between them. Germline lookup yields CDR1 MNHEY and CDR2 SVGAGI. CDR3 length: 16 amino acids. CDR3: CASSYSIWGGPNEQYF. In DNA, the CDR3 is TGTGCCAGCAGTTACTCGATTTGGGGGGGCCCCAACGAGCAGTACTTC.

The CDR3 spells CASSPGAYDNEQFF. In DNA form, the CDR3 reads TGTGCCAGCTCACCGGGGGCATACGACAATGAGCAGTTCTTC. The gene calls are TRBV18 and TRBJ2-1, with TRBD1 as a possible D gene (6 bases). The CDR3 is made up of 14 amino acids. Germline values: CDR1 KGHSH, CDR2 LQKENI. Between the trimmed V and J ends, which lost 3 bases and 5 bases, there was a span of 11 bases.

V usage is TRBV5-1 and J usage is TRBJ1-5; D gene unclear. The CDR3 has 13 residues. V was pared by 0 bases and J by 9 bases, with 10 bases between. The germline gives CDR1 SGHRS, CDR2 YFSETQ. CDR3 in amino acids: CASSLEAGPPQHF. For the CDR3, the DNA is TGCGCCAGCAGCTTGGAGGCGGGCCCGCCCCAGCATTTT.

The genes are TRBV6-5 and TRBJ1-2; 9 bases are shared with TRBD1. In germline, CDR1 is MNHEY, CDR2 SVGAGI. The V segment lost 7 bases and the J segment 4 bases; nucleotides outside the gene matches: 7. The CDR3 covers 14 residues. DNA of the CDR3: TGTGCCAGCACTGGGGGGGACAGGGCCTATGGCTACACCTTC. Translated: CASTGGDRAYGYTF.

This chain joins TRBV19 and TRBJ2-7, with TRBD1 identical over 9 bases. CDR3 size: 15 residues. Germline V lookup: CDR1 LNHDA, CDR2 SQIVND (reference sequence). V lost 2 bases and J lost 0; bases outside the gene matches: 2. CDR3 sequence: CASSIKTGGSYEQYF. CDR3 sequence (DNA): TGTGCCAGTAGTATAAAGACAGGGGGCTCCTACGAGCAGTACTTC.